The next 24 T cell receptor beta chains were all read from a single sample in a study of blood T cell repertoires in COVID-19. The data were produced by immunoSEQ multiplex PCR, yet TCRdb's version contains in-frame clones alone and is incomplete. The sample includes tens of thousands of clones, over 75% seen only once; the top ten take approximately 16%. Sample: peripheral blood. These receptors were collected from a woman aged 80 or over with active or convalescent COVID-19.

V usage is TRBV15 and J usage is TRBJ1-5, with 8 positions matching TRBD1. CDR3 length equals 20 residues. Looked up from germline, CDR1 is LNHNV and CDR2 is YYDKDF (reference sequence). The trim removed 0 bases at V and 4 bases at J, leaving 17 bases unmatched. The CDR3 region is CATSRDQRDRGIGRNQPQHF. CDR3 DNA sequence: TGTGCCACCAGCAGAGATCAAAGAGACAGGGGTATAGGTAGGAATCAGCCCCAGCATTTT.

The CDR3: CASSRDREDTQYF. The CDR3 DNA follows: TGTGCCAGCAGCCGCGACAGGGAAGATACGCAGTATTTT. This chain links TRBV11-2 with TRBJ2-3; 7 bases match TRBD1. J lost 5 bases, V lost 5 bases, and 4 bases had no gene match. The CDR3 totals 13 residues. The germline gives CDR1 SGHAT, CDR2 FQNNGV.

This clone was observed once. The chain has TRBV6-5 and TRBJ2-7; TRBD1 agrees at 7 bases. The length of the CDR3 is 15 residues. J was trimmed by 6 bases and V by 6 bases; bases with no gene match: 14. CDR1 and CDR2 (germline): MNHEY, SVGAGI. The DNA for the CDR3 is TGTGCCAGCAGCTCTGGGACAGTCCCCGTGGGCGAGCAGTACTTC. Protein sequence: CASSSGTVPVGEQYF.

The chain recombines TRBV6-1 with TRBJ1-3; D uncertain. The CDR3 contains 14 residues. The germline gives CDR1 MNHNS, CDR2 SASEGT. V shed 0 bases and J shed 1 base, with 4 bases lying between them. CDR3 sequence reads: CASSEATSGNTIYF. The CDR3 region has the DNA TGTGCCAGCAGTGAAGCTACTTCTGGAAACACCATATATTTT.

The CDR3 is CASSLGTTGTGELFF. CDR3 in DNA: TGCGCCAGCAGCTTGGGCACTACAGGCACCGGGGAGCTGTTTTTT. The chain links TRBV5-1 to TRBJ2-2; a possible D gene is TRBD1 (5 bases). This CDR3 has 15 residues. Germline V gene lookup returns CDR1 SGHRS and CDR2 YFSETQ. Deletions cut 0 bases from V and 4 bases from J, with 10 bases between.

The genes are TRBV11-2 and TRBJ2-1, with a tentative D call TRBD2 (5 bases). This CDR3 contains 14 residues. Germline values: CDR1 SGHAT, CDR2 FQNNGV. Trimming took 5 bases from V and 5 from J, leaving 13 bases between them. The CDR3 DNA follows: TGTGCCAGCAGCGCGGAGGTCGGAAACAATGAGCAGTTCTTC. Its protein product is CASSAEVGNNEQFF.

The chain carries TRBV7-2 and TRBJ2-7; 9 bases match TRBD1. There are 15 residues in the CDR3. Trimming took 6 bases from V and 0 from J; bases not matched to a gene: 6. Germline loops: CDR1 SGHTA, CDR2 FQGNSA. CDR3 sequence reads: CASRTGGYDSYEQYF. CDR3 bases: TGTGCCAGCAGAACAGGGGGCTATGACTCCTACGAGCAGTACTTC.

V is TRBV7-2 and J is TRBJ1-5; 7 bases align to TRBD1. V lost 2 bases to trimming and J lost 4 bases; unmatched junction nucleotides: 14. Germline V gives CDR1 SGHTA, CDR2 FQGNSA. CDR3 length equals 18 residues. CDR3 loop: CASSLFGARTGGNQPQHF. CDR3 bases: TGTGCCAGCAGCTTATTCGGCGCCCGGACAGGCGGAAATCAGCCCCAGCATTTT.

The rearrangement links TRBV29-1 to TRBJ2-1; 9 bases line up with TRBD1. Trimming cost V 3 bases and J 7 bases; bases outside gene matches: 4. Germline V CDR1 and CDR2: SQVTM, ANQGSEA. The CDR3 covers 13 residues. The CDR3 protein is CSVDLQGANEQFF. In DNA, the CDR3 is TGCAGCGTTGATTTACAGGGGGCTAATGAGCAGTTCTTC.

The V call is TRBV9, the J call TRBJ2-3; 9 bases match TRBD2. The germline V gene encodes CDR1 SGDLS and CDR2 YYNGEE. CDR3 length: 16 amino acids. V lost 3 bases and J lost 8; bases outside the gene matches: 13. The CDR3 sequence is CASSEPTLAGHVTQYF. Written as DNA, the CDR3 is TGTGCCAGCAGCGAGCCGACCCTAGCGGGACATGTTACGCAGTATTTT.

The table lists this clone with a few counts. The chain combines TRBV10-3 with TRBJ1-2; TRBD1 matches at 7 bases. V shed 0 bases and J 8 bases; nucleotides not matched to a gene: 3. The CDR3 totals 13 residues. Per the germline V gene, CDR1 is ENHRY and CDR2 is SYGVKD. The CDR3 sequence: CAISESGQEGYTF. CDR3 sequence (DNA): TGTGCCATCAGTGAGTCAGGACAGGAGGGCTACACCTTC.

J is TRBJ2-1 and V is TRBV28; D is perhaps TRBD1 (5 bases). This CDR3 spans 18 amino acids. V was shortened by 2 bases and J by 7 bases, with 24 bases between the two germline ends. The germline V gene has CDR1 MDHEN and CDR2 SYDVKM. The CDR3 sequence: CASSLGSQGYGRGNEQFF. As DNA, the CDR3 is TGTGCCAGCAGTTTAGGTTCTCAGGGATACGGGCGTGGGAATGAGCAGTTCTTC.

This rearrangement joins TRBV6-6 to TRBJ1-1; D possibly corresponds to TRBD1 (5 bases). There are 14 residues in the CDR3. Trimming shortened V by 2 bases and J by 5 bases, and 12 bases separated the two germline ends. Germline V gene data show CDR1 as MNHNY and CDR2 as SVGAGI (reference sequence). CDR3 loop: CASSYIGGSTEAFF. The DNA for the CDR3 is TGTGCCAGCAGTTACATCGGGGGATCTACTGAAGCTTTCTTT.

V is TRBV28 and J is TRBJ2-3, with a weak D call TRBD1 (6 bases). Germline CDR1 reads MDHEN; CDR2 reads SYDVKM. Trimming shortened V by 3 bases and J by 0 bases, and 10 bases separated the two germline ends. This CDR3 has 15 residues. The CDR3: CASSFWTASTDTQYF. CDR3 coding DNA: TGTGCCAGCAGTTTTTGGACAGCTAGCACAGATACGCAGTATTTT.

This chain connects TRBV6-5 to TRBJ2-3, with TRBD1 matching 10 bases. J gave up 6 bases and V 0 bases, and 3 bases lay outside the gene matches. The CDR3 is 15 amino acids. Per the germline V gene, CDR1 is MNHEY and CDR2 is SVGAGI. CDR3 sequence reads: CASSYSEGQGDTQYF. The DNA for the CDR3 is TGTGCCAGCAGTTACTCAGAGGGACAGGGGGATACGCAGTATTTT.

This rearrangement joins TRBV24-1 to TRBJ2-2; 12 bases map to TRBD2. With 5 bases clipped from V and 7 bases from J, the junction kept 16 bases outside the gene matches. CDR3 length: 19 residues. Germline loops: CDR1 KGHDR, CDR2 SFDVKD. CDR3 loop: CATSGLTPDLAGGRGELFF. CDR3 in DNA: TGTGCCACCAGTGGTCTGACGCCTGACCTAGCGGGAGGGCGCGGGGAGCTGTTTTTT.

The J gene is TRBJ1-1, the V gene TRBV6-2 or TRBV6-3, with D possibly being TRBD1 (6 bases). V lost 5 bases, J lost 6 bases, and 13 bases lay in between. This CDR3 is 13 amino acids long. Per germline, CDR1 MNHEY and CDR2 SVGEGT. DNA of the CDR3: TGTGCCAGCAGTACTCCCCGGACAGCTGAAGCTTTCTTT. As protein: CASSTPRTAEAFF.

As DNA, the CDR3 is TGTGCCAGCAGTGAAACGGCGGCACGCCAAGAGACCCAGTACTTC. This gives the protein CASSETAARQETQYF. The V and J genes are TRBV2 and TRBJ2-5; D is uncertain. The CDR3 is 15 residues long. V lost 2 bases and J 1 base, leaving 11 bases between the germline ends. Germline V gene sequence: CDR1 SNHLY, CDR2 FYNNEI.

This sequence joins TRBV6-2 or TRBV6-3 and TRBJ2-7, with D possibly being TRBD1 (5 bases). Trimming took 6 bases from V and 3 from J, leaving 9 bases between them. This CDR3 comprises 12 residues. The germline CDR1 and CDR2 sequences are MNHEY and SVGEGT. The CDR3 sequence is CASSQTGYEQYF. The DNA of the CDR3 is TGTGCCAGCAGCCAAACAGGCTACGAGCAGTACTTC.

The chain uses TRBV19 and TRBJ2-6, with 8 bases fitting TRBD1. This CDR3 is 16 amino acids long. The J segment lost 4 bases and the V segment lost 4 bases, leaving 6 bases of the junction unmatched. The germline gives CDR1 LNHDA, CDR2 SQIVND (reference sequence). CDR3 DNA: TGTGCCAGTAGTACAGGGGGCGCGGGAGGGGCCAACGTCCTGACTTTC. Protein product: CASSTGGAGGANVLTF.

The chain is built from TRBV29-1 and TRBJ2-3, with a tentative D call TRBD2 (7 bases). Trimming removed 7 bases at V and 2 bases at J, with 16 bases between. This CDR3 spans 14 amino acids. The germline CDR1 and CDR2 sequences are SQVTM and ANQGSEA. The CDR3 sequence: CSGEGDTNTDTQYF. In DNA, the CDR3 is TGCAGCGGGGAGGGGGATACGAACACAGATACGCAGTATTTT.

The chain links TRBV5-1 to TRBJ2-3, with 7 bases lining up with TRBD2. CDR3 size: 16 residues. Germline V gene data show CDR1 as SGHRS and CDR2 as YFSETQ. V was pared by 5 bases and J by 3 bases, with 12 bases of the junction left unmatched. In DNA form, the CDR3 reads TGCGCCAGCAGGGACTCGGCGGGAGTTTCTACAGATACGCAGTATTTT. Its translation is CASRDSAGVSTDTQYF.

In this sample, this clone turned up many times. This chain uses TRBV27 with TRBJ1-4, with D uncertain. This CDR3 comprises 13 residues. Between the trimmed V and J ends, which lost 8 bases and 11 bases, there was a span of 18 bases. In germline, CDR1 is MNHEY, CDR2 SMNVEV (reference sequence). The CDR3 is CASRELGRDKLFF. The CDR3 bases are TGTGCCAGCCGAGAGCTAGGGAGGGATAAACTGTTTTTT.

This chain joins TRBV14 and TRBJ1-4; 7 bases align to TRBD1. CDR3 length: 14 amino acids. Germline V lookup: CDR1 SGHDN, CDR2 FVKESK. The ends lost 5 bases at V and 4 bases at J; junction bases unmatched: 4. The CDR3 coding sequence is TGTGCCAGCAGCGGCGACAGGGATAATGAAAAACTGTTTTTT. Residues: CASSGDRDNEKLFF.